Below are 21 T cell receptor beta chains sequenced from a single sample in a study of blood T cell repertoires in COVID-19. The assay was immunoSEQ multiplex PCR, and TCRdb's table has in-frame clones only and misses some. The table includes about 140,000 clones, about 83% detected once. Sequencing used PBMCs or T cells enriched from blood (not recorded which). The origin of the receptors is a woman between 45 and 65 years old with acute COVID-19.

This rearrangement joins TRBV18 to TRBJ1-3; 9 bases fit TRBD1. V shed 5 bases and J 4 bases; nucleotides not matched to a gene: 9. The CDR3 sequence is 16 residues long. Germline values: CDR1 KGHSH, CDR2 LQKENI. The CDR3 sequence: CASSSRTGVTGNTIYF. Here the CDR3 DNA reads TGTGCCAGCTCATCCCGGACAGGGGTCACAGGAAACACCATATATTTT.

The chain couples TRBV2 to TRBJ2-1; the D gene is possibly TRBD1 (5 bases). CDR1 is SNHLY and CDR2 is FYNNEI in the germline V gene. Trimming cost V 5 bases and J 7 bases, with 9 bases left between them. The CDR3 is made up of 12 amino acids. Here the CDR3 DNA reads TGTGCCAGCAGTCGTTCAGGGAATGAGCAGTTCTTC. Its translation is CASSRSGNEQFF.

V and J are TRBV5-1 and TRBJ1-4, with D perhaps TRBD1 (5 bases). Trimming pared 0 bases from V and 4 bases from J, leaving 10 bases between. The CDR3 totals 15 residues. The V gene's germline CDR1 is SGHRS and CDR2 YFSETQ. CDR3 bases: TGCGCCAGCAGCTTGGGGGGCGGTATTAATGAAAAACTGTTTTTT. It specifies CASSLGGGINEKLFF.

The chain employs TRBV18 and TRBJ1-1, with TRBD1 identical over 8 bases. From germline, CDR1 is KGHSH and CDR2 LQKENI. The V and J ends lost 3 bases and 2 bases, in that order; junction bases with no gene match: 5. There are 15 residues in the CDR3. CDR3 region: CASSPLTGENTEAFF. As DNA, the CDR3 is TGTGCCAGCTCACCCTTGACAGGGGAAAACACTGAAGCTTTCTTT.

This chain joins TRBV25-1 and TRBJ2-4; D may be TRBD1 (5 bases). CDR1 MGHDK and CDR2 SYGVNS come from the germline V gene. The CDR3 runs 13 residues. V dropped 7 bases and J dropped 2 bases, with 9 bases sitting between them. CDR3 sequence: CASTGPPKNIQYF. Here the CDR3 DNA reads TGTGCCAGCACAGGGCCTCCCAAAAACATTCAGTACTTC.

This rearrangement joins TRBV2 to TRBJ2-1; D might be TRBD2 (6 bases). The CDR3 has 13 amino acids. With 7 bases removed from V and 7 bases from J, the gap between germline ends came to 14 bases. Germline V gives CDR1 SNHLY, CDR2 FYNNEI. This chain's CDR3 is CASTPTRDNEQFF. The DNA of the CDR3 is TGTGCCAGCACTCCGACTAGAGATAATGAGCAGTTCTTC.

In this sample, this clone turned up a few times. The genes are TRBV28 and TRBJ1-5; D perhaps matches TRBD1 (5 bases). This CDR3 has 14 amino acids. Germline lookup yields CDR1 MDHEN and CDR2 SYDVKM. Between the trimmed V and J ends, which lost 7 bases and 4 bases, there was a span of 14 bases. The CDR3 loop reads CASIRAGGNQPQHF. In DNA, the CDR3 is TGTGCCAGCATCCGGGCGGGGGGTAATCAGCCCCAGCATTTT.

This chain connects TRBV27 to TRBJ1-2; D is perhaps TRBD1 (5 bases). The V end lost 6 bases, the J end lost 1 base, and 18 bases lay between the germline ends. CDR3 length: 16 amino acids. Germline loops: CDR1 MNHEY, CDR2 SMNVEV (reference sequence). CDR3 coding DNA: TGTGCCAGCAGGCCGGGGGACCGCATGAATAACTATGGCTACACCTTC. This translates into CASRPGDRMNNYGYTF.

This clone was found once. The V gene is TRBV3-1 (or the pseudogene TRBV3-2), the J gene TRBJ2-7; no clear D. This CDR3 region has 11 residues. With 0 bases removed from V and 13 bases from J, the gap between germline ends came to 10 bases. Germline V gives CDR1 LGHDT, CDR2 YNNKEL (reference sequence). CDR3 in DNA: TGTGCCAGCAGCCAAGATTCTTGGCCTTACTTC. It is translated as CASSQDSWPYF.

The CDR3 DNA is TGTGCCAGCCGAGACAGGTCTGGGGCCAACGTCCTGACTTTC. Translation gives CASRDRSGANVLTF. This chain links TRBV7-2 with TRBJ2-6, with D possibly matching TRBD1 (6 bases). The CDR3 sequence is 14 residues long. Trimming took 8 bases from V and 1 from J, leaving 9 bases between them. CDR1 and CDR2 (germline): SGHTA, FQGNSA.

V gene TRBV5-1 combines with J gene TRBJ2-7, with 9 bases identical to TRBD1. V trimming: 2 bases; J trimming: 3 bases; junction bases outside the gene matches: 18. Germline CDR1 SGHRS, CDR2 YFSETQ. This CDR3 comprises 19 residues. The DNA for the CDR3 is TGCGCCAGCAGCTTTTTTCCGGGACAGGGCCTAAACACCCTCTACGAGCAGTACTTC. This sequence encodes CASSFFPGQGLNTLYEQYF.

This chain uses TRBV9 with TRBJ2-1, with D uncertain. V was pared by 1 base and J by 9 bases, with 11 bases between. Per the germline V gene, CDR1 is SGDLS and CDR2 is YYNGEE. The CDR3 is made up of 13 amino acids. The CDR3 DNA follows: TGTGCCAGCAGCGTAACGTCTGAGGCTGAGCAGTTCTTC. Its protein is CASSVTSEAEQFF. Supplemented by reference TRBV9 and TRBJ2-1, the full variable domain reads DSGVTQTPKHLITATGQRVTLRCSPRSGDLSVYWYQQSLDQGLQFLIQYYNGEERAKGNILERFSAQQFPDLHSELNLSSLELGDSALYFCASSVTSEAEQFFGPGTRLTVL.

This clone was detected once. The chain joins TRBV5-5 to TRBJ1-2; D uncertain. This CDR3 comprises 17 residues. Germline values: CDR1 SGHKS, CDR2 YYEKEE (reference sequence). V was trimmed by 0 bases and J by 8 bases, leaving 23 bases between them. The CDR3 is CASSLAVFSSGFQGYTF. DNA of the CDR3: TGTGCCAGCAGCTTGGCGGTGTTCTCTTCGGGTTTTCAAGGCTACACCTTC.

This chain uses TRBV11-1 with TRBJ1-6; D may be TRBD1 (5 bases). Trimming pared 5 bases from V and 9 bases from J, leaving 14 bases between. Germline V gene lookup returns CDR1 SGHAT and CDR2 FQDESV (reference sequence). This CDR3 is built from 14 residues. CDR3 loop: CASSPIQDASPLHF. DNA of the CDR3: TGTGCCAGCAGCCCCATACAGGACGCTTCACCCCTCCACTTT.

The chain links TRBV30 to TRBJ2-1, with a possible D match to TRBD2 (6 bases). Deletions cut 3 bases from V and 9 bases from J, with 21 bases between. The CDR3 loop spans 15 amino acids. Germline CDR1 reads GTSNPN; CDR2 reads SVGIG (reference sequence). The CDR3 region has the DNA TGTGCCTGGAGCAGAGGCCTATCGCGGGGAGGTGAGCAGTTCTTC. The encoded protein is CAWSRGLSRGGEQFF.

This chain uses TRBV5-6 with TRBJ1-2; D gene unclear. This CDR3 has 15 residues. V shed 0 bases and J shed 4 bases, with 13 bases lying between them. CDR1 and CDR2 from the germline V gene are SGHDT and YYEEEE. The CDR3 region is CASSLDPQKPYGYTF. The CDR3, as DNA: TGTGCCAGCAGCTTGGACCCCCAGAAACCCTATGGCTACACCTTC.

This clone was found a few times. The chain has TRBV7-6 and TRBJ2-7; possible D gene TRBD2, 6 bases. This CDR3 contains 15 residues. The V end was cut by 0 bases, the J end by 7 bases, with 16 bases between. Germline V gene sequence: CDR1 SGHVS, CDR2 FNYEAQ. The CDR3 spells CASSLASTGVVEQYF. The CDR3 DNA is TGTGCCAGCAGCTTAGCATCCACGGGAGTGGTAGAGCAGTACTTC.

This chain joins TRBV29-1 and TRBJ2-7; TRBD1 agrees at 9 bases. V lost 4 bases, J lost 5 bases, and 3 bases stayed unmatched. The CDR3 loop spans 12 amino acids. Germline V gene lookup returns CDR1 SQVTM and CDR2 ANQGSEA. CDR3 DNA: TGCAGCGTTGGGGGGACAGGGAACGAGCAGTACTTC. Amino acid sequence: CSVGGTGNEQYF.

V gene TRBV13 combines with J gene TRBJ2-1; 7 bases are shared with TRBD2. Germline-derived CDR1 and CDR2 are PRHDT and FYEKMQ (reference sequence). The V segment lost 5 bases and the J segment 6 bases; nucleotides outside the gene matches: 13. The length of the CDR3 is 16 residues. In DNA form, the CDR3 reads TGTGCCAGCAGCCCCCGGGGAGCGGGAAAGTCCAATGAGCAGTTCTTC. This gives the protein CASSPRGAGKSNEQFF.

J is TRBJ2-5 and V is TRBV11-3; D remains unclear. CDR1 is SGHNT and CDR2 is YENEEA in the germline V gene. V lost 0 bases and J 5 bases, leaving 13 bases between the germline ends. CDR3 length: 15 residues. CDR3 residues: CASSLELIAPETQYF. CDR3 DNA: TGTGCCAGCAGCTTAGAGTTGATAGCTCCGGAGACCCAGTACTTC.

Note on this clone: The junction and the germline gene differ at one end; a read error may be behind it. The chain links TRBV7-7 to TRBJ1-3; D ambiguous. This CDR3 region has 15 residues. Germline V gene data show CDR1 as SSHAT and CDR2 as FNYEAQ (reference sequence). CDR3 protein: CASSLDGNPGNTIYF. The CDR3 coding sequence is TGTGCTAGCAGCTTAGACGGGAATCCTGGAAACACCATATATTTT. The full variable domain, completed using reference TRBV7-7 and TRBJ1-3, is GAGVSQSPRYKVTKRGQDVTLRCDPISSHATLYWYQQALGQGPEFLTYFNYEAQPDKSGLPSDRFSAERPEGSISTLTIQRTEQRDSAMYRCASSLDGNPGNTIYFGEGSWLTVV.